This T cell receptor beta chain is drawn from a study of blood T cell repertoires in COVID-19. Across the study: Spain, Italy and the United States supplied samples that represented acute and convalescent COVID-19. The cDNA or gDNA used as material had been derived from T cells, B-cell-depleted T cells, or PBMCs.

In the authors' methods: Amplification of reference gene primers was used by the study to estimate nucleated cell counts. Generated by immunoSEQ multiplex PCR, the TCRdb table keeps only in-frame clones and is missing some. The DNA gave D and trimming, while V, J and clone size come from that table. The sample shows 200,000 or so clones, roughly 84% of them seen only once. Germline loops: CDR1 SGHRS, CDR2 YFSETQ. There are 16 residues in the CDR3. The trim removed 3 bases at V and 0 bases at J, leaving 5 bases unmatched. Source material: peripheral blood. The V gene is TRBV5-1, the J gene TRBJ2-2, with 7 bases fitting TRBD2. The origin of this receptor is a human donor in a cohort sampled during active COVID-19. The CDR3 DNA reads TGCGCCAGCAGCTCTCTAGCGGTCCCGAACACCGGGGAGCTGTTTTTT. Amino acids: CASSSLAVPNTGELFF.